Listed below are T cell receptor beta chains from one sample, sequenced in a study of OX40 agonist ivuxolimab in advanced cancers. Generated by immunoSEQ multiplex PCR, the TCRdb table keeps only in-frame clones and is missing some. The table records 45,000 to 70,000 clones, roughly 90% of them present only once. The sample was CD4+ or CD8+ T cells sorted from blood, taken in a trial of the OX40 agonist ivuxolimab. The receptors originated from an adult with an advanced solid tumor such as melanoma, head and neck, liver or kidney cancer. Each CDR3 is given with its conserved first and last residue. D genes are given only for firm matches. A clone size is listed for some rows: how often the clone was seen (once, few, many), or a class if it is expanded.

D gene,V gene,J gene,clone size,CDR3 protein,CDR3 DNA
TRBD2,TRBV5-1,TRBJ2-1,NA,CATSGLAGNNEQFF,TGCGCCACCAGCGGGCTAGCGGGGAACAATGAGCAGTTCTTC
NA,TRBV6-5,TRBJ1-1,NA,CASTPAGRYTEAFF,TGTGCCAGCACCCCGGCGGGGAGGTACACTGAAGCTTTCTTT
TRBD1,TRBV6-6,TRBJ1-1,NA,CASSYVAGGAAFF,TGTGCCAGCAGTTACGTGGCAGGGGGCGCAGCTTTCTTT
TRBD2,TRBV28,TRBJ2-7,NA,CASSRLAGVREQYF,TGTGCCAGCAGCCGACTAGCGGGAGTCCGGGAGCAGTACTTC
NA,TRBV7-6,TRBJ2-3,NA,CASSLNTAAPRLAQYF,TGTGCCAGCAGCTTAAACACGGCGGCCCCCCGGTTGGCGCAGTATTTT
NA,TRBV27,TRBJ2-7,NA,CASSPPSAYEQYF,TGTGCCAGCAGTCCCCCCTCAGCCTACGAGCAGTACTTC
TRBD1,TRBV6-1,TRBJ1-5,NA,CASSRTGPAWPQHF,TGTGCCAGCAGCCGGACAGGACCGGCATGGCCCCAGCATTTT
NA,TRBV5-4,TRBJ2-7,NA,CASSLDTGSYEQYF,TGTGCCAGCAGCTTGGATACGGGGAGCTACGAGCAGTACTTC
NA,TRBV9,TRBJ2-7,NA,CASSVGPRYEQYF,TGTGCCAGCAGCGTAGGGCCAAGGTACGAGCAGTACTTC
NA,TRBV27,TRBJ1-5,NA,CASSWQNNQPQHF,TGTGCCAGCAGTTGGCAGAACAATCAGCCCCAGCATTTT
TRBD2,TRBV5-1,TRBJ2-3,NA,CASSLALAGVSGTDTQYF,TGCGCCAGCAGCTTGGCACTAGCGGGAGTATCTGGCACAGATACGCAGTATTTT
TRBD1,TRBV18,TRBJ1-1,NA,CASSPGQGVGTEAFF,TGTGCCAGCTCACCGGGACAGGGGGTGGGGACTGAAGCTTTCTTT
NA,TRBV7-3,TRBJ2-3,NA,CASSFNSPPDTQYF,TGTGCCAGCAGCTTTAACAGTCCCCCAGATACGCAGTATTTT
NA,TRBV5-1,TRBJ2-2,once,CASSSPLQGAGELFF,TGCGCCAGCAGCTCACCCCTACAGGGCGCCGGGGAGCTGTTTTTT
NA,TRBV2,TRBJ2-1,few,CASRAGTAVNEQFF,TGTGCCAGCAGAGCCGGGACGGCCGTCAATGAGCAGTTCTTC
NA,TRBV6-1,TRBJ1-1,once,CASSVWGASTEAFF,TGTGCCAGCAGTGTTTGGGGCGCTTCCACTGAAGCTTTCTTT